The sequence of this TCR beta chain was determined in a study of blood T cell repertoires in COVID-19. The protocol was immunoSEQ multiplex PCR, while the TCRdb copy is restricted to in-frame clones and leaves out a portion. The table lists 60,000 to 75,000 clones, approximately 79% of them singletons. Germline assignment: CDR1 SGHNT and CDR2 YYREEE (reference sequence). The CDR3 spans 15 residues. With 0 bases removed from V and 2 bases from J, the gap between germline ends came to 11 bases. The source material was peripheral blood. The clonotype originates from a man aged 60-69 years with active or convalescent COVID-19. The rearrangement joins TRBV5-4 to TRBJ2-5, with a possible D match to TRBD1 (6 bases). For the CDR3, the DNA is TGTGCCAGCAGCTTGGAGTGGCAGGGGCAAGAGACCCAGTACTTC. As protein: CASSLEWQGQETQYF.